This T cell receptor beta chain was found in a study of low-dose radiotherapy and immunotherapy resistance in tumors. Study details: Each fraction for Cohort 1 was 0.5 Gy, given every 2 weeks, and the total came to 6.5 Gy.

First-strand cDNA used TRAV- and TRBV-specific primers, covering alpha and beta chains. For amplifying TCRs, the PCR ran for about 20 cycles with Phusion, which was used together with a constant-region primer and the adapter on the V primers. Using its own MiXCR run on the reads, TCRdb lists one record per CDR3 protein. In the table there are under 15,000 distinct CDR3 sequences, roughly 60% of which are singletons. CDR3 size: 15 residues. V dropped 4 bases and J dropped 0 bases, with 10 bases sitting between them. The rearrangement uses TRBV12-3 or TRBV12-4 and TRBJ2-1; D possibly corresponds to TRBD2 (6 bases). This receptor was obtained from a human donor with advanced metastatic prostate, ovarian, gallbladder or colorectal cancer (not recorded which). This table probably holds off-target reads from a library built for another chain. This CDR3 reads CASSYSGSSYNEQFF. The CDR3 DNA is TGTGCCAGCAGTTATAGCGGAAGCTCCTACAATGAGCAGTTCTTC.